This TCR beta chain was recovered during a study of T cell repertoires in cytomegalovirus infection. Study-wide results and caveats: Based on cumulative public TCR beta family frequency, carriers of CMV plus the relevant HLA were identified.

Ten or more counts support this clonotype. Its target is unknown. CDR1 is SQVTM and CDR2 is ANQGSEA in the germline V gene. The CDR3 consists of 15 residues. Losses at the gene ends were 0 bases for V and 2 bases for J; bases not matched to a gene: 5. A single record per CDR3 protein comes from TCRdb applying MiXCR to the reads. The sample shows some 230,000 distinct CDR3 sequences, approximately 22% of them seen only once. The clonotype comes from a human donor in good health (CMV status not recorded). Some clones in this sample may be carry-over from other donors' samples. The chain is built from TRBV29-1 and TRBJ2-7, with 9 bases identical to TRBD2. The sample taken for sequencing was CD8+ T cells from PBMCs. The CDR3 DNA sequence: TGCAGCGTTGAAGAAGCGGGGGGTCGACCCTACGAGCAGTACTTC. Translating gives CSVEEAGGRPYEQYF.